The source of this TCR beta chain is a study of CD8+CD57+ T cells in acquired aplastic anemia. Overall study: The DNA of sorted CD4+ and CD8+ cells averaged 3.2 ug.

Genomic DNA constituted the template upon which TCR beta VDJ and CDR3 profiling was performed. Each CDR3 protein is one row after TCRdb ran MiXCR on the reads. The top ten clones hold 3% to 5% of a sample with hundreds of thousands of distinct CDR3 sequences, under 80% of them seen once. The V gene's germline CDR1 is MGHDK and CDR2 SYGVNS. This CDR3 is 15 amino acids long. Regarding this clonotype: The junction does not match germline at one end; this may be a read error.

The J gene is TRBJ2-1, the V gene TRBV25-1; tentatively, D is TRBD2 (6 bases). This receptor was taken from a human donor in good health, serving as a control. Specimen: sorted CD4+, CD8+, or CD8+CD57+ T cells (not recorded which) from PBMCs. The CDR3 DNA reads TGTGCCAGCAGTGAACCCGGGACTTCTTACAATGAGTACATCTTC. It specifies CASSEPGTSYNEYIF.